A selection of T cell receptor beta chains follows, all from one sample in a study of PD-1 and CTLA-4 blockade in melanoma. TCRdb's table, derived via immunoSEQ multiplex PCR, lists solely in-frame clones and lacks some. The sample includes 31,000 or so clones, around 90% of them seen just once. Sequences were derived from CD8+ T cells from peripheral blood, sampled from a patient given anti-PD-1 treatment. Every receptor here comes from a human donor with melanoma. Each CDR3 is given with its conserved first and last residue. A D gene is named only where the DNA matches it firmly. The size entry is marked missing in some rows and otherwise reads once, few, many or a size class.

clone_size	v_call	d_call	j_call	cdr3_nt	cdr3_aa
-	TRBV4-1	-	TRBJ2-7	TGCGCCAGCAGCCCCCCCCCAGGCTACGAGCAGTACTTC	CASSPPPGYEQYF
-	TRBV6-5	TRBD1	TRBJ1-2	TGTGCCAGCAGCCGACAGGGGGCCGCTGGCTACACCTTC	CASSRQGAAGYTF
-	TRBV6-5	TRBD1	TRBJ2-1	TGTGCCAGCAGCCGACAGGGGACCTACAATGAGCAGTTCTTC	CASSRQGTYNEQFF
-	TRBV7-9	-	TRBJ2-2	TGTGCCAGCAGCCCTGGGGCCGGGGAGCTGTTTTTT	CASSPGAGELFF
-	TRBV9	-	TRBJ1-1	TGTGCCAGCAGCGTAGGAGGGATAAACACTGAAGCTTTCTTT	CASSVGGINTEAFF
-	TRBV6-5	-	TRBJ1-4	TGTGCCAGCGGTTCCGGCAACTCTAATGAAAAACTGTTTTTT	CASGSGNSNEKLFF
-	TRBV6-5	-	TRBJ2-3	TGTGCCAGCAGTTACTCGGTCGGGGGAACAGATACGCAGTATTTT	CASSYSVGGTDTQYF
-	TRBV27	-	TRBJ2-3	TGTGCCAGCGGACGAGGCGGGCACACAGATACGCAGTATTTT	CASGRGGHTDTQYF
-	TRBV6-5	-	TRBJ2-5	TGTGCCAGCAGTACCCCCCAGGGTCTCCAAGAGACCCAGTACTTC	CASSTPQGLQETQYF
-	TRBV2	-	TRBJ2-7	TGTGCCAGCACTCCCCTGGGGGGAAGAGACGAGCAGTACTTC	CASTPLGGRDEQYF
-	TRBV27	-	TRBJ2-1	TGTGCCAGCACCCCCCGGTATAGCGGACCCTACAATGAGCAGTTCTTC	CASTPRYSGPYNEQFF
-	TRBV20-1	-	TRBJ2-7	TGCAGTGTGTCGGAGGGGTACGAGCAGTACTTC	CSVSEGYEQYF
-	TRBV10-3	-	TRBJ2-7	TGTGCCATCAGTGAGGGAGGGCCCTACGAGCAGTACTTC	CAISEGGPYEQYF
-	TRBV11-2	TRBD2	TRBJ2-1	TGTGCCAGCAGCCCAGGGACTAGCGGGGGCCCCTATCACAATGAGCAGTTCTTC	CASSPGTSGGPYHNEQFF
-	TRBV6-1	-	TRBJ2-3	TGTGCCAGCAGTGAGCGGGCAGATACGCAGTATTTT	CASSERADTQYF
-	TRBV30	TRBD1	TRBJ2-7	TGTGCCTGGAGTTCCGGGACAGTTCACTACGAGCAGTACTTC	CAWSSGTVHYEQYF
-	TRBV6-1	-	TRBJ1-1	TGTGCCAGCAGTGAACGTAGGCAGAACACTGAAGCTTTCTTT	CASSERRQNTEAFF
-	TRBV4-3	-	TRBJ2-1	TGCGCCAGCAGCCCCGAGGGGACGGGGAACAATGAGCAGTTCTTC	CASSPEGTGNNEQFF
-	TRBV7-8	-	TRBJ1-2	TGTGCCAGCAGCTTAGAGGGTCACCCCCTTGACTATGGCTACACCTTC	CASSLEGHPLDYGYTF
-	TRBV18	TRBD1	TRBJ2-1	TGTGCCAGCTCACCAACGTCGACAGGGCTGTACAATGAGCAGTTCTTC	CASSPTSTGLYNEQFF
-	TRBV25-1	-	TRBJ2-3	TGTGCCAGCAGTGAATATGGAGAGCGCACAGATACGCAGTATTTT	CASSEYGERTDTQYF
-	TRBV7-6	TRBD1	TRBJ2-2	TGTGCCAGCAGCCACCCCGGGACAGGGTTTACCGGGGAGCTGTTTTTT	CASSHPGTGFTGELFF
-	TRBV6-5	-	TRBJ2-5	TGTGCCAGCAGTTACTCGGTTCAGGGAAGCCAAGAGACCCAGTACTTC	CASSYSVQGSQETQYF
-	TRBV9	TRBD2	TRBJ2-1	TGTGCCAGCAGCGTGGGGACTAGCGGGGTGGATGAGCAGTTCTTC	CASSVGTSGVDEQFF
-	TRBV4-3	-	TRBJ1-2	TGCGCCAGCAGCCAAGATTTAGGCCACAACTATGGCTACACCTTC	CASSQDLGHNYGYTF
-	TRBV19	-	TRBJ1-5	TGTGCCAGTAGTATCACAGCCAGGGGCAATCAGCCCCAGCATTTT	CASSITARGNQPQHF
-	TRBV7-9	TRBD1	TRBJ1-2	TGTGCCAGCCGACGACAGGGGACGGACTATGGCTACACCTTC	CASRRQGTDYGYTF
-	TRBV28	-	TRBJ1-5	TGTGCCAGCAGTTTACGTTTCAGTGGGGGGGTTGGTCAGCCCCAGCATTTT	CASSLRFSGGVGQPQHF
-	TRBV19	-	TRBJ1-1	TGTGCCAGTAGTCACCTCACCGTAGAATTCATGAACACTGAAGCTTTCTTT	CASSHLTVEFMNTEAFF
-	TRBV28	-	TRBJ1-1	TGTGCCAGCAGTTTTGAACTTTTGAACACTGAAGCTTTCTTT	CASSFELLNTEAFF
-	TRBV28	-	TRBJ2-7	TGTGCCAGCAGTCCACAGGGAGAGCAGTACTTC	CASSPQGEQYF
few	TRBV14	-	TRBJ2-7	TGTGCCAGCAGCCAAGCGGGGAACTACGAGCAGTACTTC	CASSQAGNYEQYF
few	TRBV2	-	TRBJ1-3	TGTGCCAGCAGTGAAGGGCCTGGAAACACCATATATTTT	CASSEGPGNTIYF
-	TRBV4-2	TRBD2	TRBJ2-1	TGTGCCAGCAGCCCCCTATTGGGGGTAGCGGGGGCCGACGACTATGAGCAGTTCTTC	CASSPLLGVAGADDYEQFF
once	TRBV18	-	TRBJ2-7	TGTGCCAGCTCACCAGGTGACAGATCCACTACCTACGAGCAGTACTTC	CASSPGDRSTTYEQYF
-	TRBV7-9	-	TRBJ2-2	TGTGCCAGCAGCTTCACAGGACTTTACACCGGGGAGCTGTTTTTT	CASSFTGLYTGELFF
-	TRBV6-5	-	TRBJ2-6	TGTGCCAGCAGCGACTCGGCGACTGGGGCCAACGTCCTGACTTTC	CASSDSATGANVLTF
-	TRBV5-1	-	TRBJ2-5	TGCGCCAGCAGCTGGGGTGTCTTAGTATCGAAAGAGACCCAGTACTTC	CASSWGVLVSKETQYF
once	TRBV13	-	TRBJ2-7	TGTGCCAGCAGCTCCGGGACACGATTTTCCTACGAGCAGTACTTC	CASSSGTRFSYEQYF
-	TRBV4-2	-	TRBJ2-5	TGTGCCAGCAGCCTTGGAGGAGGGGACCAGTACTTC	CASSLGGGDQYF
-	TRBV6-6	-	TRBJ1-2	TGTGCCAGCAGCTTTGGGATGGGGGGCGATAGGGAGGGCTACACCTTC	CASSFGMGGDREGYTF
-	TRBV6-5	-	TRBJ1-3	TGTGCCAGCCGCGAGGGGTCTTCCGGAAACACCATATATTTT	CASREGSSGNTIYF
-	TRBV19	-	TRBJ1-4	TGTGCCAGTAGTGGTTTAGGAGCCAAGGGGTACTTGTTTTTT	CASSGLGAKGYLFF
-	TRBV6-6	TRBD2	TRBJ2-3	TGTGCCATATCCCGGACTAGCGAGACGGATACGCAGTATTTT	CAISRTSETDTQYF
-	TRBV28	TRBD1	TRBJ1-1	TGTGCCAGCAGTTTTCCTGGGACAGGGGGCGCCGCGGACACTGAAGCTTTCTTT	CASSFPGTGGAADTEAFF
-	TRBV28	-	TRBJ2-7	TGTGCCAGCAGTTTGGGAACCAGCTCCTACGAGCAGTACTTC	CASSLGTSSYEQYF
-	TRBV9	-	TRBJ2-3	TGTGCCAGCAGCGCCTCCGTTGGCACAGATACGCAGTATTTT	CASSASVGTDTQYF
-	TRBV27	TRBD1	TRBJ2-7	TGTGCCGGAAGGACAGGTACCTACGAGCAGTACTTC	CAGRTGTYEQYF
-	TRBV6-5	-	TRBJ1-2	TGTGCCAGCAGCCGCGGGCCCTCACTCACCTTC	CASSRGPSLTF